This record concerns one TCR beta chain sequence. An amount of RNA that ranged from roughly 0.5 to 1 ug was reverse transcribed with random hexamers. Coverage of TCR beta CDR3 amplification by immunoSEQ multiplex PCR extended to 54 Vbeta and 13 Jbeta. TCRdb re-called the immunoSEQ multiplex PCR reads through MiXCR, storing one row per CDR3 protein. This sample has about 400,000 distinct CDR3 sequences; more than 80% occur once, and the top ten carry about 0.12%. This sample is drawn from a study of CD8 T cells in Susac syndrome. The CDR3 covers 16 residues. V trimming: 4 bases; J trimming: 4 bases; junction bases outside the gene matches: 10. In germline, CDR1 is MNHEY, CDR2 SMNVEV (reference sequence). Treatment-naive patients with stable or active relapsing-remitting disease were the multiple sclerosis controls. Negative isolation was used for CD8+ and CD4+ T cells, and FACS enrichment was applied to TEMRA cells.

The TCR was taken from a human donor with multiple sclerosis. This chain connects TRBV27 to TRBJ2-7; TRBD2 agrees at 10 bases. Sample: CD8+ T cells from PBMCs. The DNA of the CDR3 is TGTGCCAGCAGTTCTGAGCGGGAGGGAAGACCTTACGAGCAGTACTTC. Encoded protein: CASSSEREGRPYEQYF.